These 21 T cell receptor beta chains came from one sample sequenced in a study of CD8 T cells in ankylosing spondylitis. TCRdb re-derived calls from the 5' RACE reads in MiXCR, one entry per CDR3 protein. The sample lists under 55,000 distinct CDR3 sequences; roughly 7.3% were seen once. The sequencing sample was made of blood, either unsorted or a sorted T cell fraction (not recorded which). These receptors all stem from a female donor with ankylosing spondylitis or in good health (not recorded which).

In this sample, this clonotype turned up many times. The V call is TRBV11-1, the J call TRBJ2-7, with no clear D. The CDR3 has 13 residues. CDR1 is SGHAT, CDR2 FQDESV, per germline (reference sequence). V shed 1 base and J shed 5 bases, with 9 bases lying between them. For the CDR3, the DNA is TGTGCCAGCAGCTTAGGCATGTCCCACGAGCAGTACGTC. As protein: CASSLGMSHEQYV.

This clonotype has at least ten counts. V is TRBV3-1 and J is TRBJ1-4; TRBD1 agrees at 10 bases. There are 16 residues in the CDR3. V trimming: 4 bases; J trimming: 3 bases; junction bases outside the gene matches: 5. Germline V gene data show CDR1 as LGHDT and CDR2 as YNNKEL (reference sequence). The CDR3 loop is CASSLIGQGANEKLFF. CDR3 DNA: TGTGCCAGCAGCCTTATCGGACAGGGGGCTAATGAAAAACTGTTTTTT.

This clonotype was observed at least ten times. The gene calls are TRBV15 and TRBJ1-2; TRBD1 might be the D (5 bases). The CDR3 contains 14 residues. Germline assignment: CDR1 LNHNV and CDR2 YYDKDF (reference sequence). V lost 0 bases and J 4 bases, leaving 9 bases between the germline ends. The CDR3 DNA sequence: TGTGCCACCAGCAGAGATACAGGACCCTATGGCTACACCTTC. Translating it yields CATSRDTGPYGYTF.

This clonotype was counted ten times or more. This chain joins TRBV5-4 and TRBJ1-3; no firm D call. Trimming took off 0 bases at V and 4 bases at J, with 11 bases between the two ends. The CDR3 consists of 15 residues. Per the germline V gene, CDR1 is SGHNT and CDR2 is YYREEE (reference sequence). CDR3 in amino acids: CASSLDQVTGNTIYF. The CDR3 bases are TGTGCCAGCAGCTTGGACCAGGTTACGGGAAACACCATATATTTT.

This clonotype was detected many times. The chain uses TRBV4-3 and TRBJ2-7, with D hard to call. V lost 0 bases and J 0 bases, leaving 12 bases between the germline ends. This CDR3 spans 16 amino acids. The germline gives CDR1 LGHNA, CDR2 YSLEER. The CDR3 DNA sequence: TGCGCCAGCAGCCAAGATCGTTCCCCATACTCCTACGAGCAGTACTTC. Its protein is CASSQDRSPYSYEQYF.

This clonotype appeared many times. The gene calls are TRBV27 and TRBJ1-4, with D possibly TRBD1 on 5 matching bases. This CDR3 is built from 15 residues. Trimming left V 2 bases short and J 8 bases short, with 15 bases between. Looked up from germline, CDR1 is MNHEY and CDR2 is SMNVEV (reference sequence). CDR3 sequence reads: CASSLRGTGGEKLFF. The CDR3 DNA follows: TGTGCCAGCAGTTTAAGGGGCACGGGCGGGGAAAAACTGTTTTTT.

This clonotype was recorded at least ten times. The chain joins TRBV5-1 to TRBJ2-1; a weak D match, TRBD2 (5 bases). The germline CDR1 and CDR2 sequences are SGHRS and YFSETQ. The CDR3 consists of 15 residues. The V gene lost 4 bases and the J gene lost 7 bases, with 18 bases spanning the gap. This CDR3 is CASSPEGAGRNEQFF. CDR3 in DNA: TGCGCCAGCAGCCCTGAGGGCGCGGGTAGGAATGAGCAGTTCTTC. Using reference TRBV5-1 and TRBJ2-1 for the parts outside the CDR3, the full variable domain is KAGVTQTPRYLIKTRGQQVTLSCSPISGHRSVSWYQQTPGQGLQFLFEYFSETQRNKGNFPGRFSGRQFSNSRSEMNVSTLELGDSALYLCASSPEGAGRNEQFFGPGTRLTVL.

The V call is TRBV5-6, the J call TRBJ1-6; 8 bases map to TRBD1. Germline V gives CDR1 SGHDT, CDR2 YYEEEE. The CDR3 runs to 16 residues. V was clipped by 4 bases and J by 7 bases; unmatched bases: 10. The CDR3 protein is CASSPGQGNLNSPLHF. The CDR3 nucleotides read TGTGCCAGCAGCCCTGGACAGGGCAACTTAAATTCACCCCTCCACTTT.

This clonotype was recorded at least ten times. The V gene is TRBV6-2 or TRBV6-3, the J gene TRBJ2-1; tentatively, D is TRBD1 (5 bases). V lost 5 bases and J 1 base, leaving 15 bases between the germline ends. The CDR3 loop spans 16 amino acids. The V gene's germline CDR1 is MNHEY and CDR2 SVGEGT. CDR3 nucleotide sequence: TGTGCCAGCAGTCACGACAGCCGAATATCCTACAATGAGCAGTTCTTC. Encoded protein: CASSHDSRISYNEQFF.

This clonotype was detected many times. The V and J genes are TRBV4-3 and TRBJ1-1, with D possibly matching TRBD1 (5 bases). CDR1 is LGHNA and CDR2 is YSLEER in the germline V gene. Trimming stripped 2 bases from V and 6 bases from J, with 13 bases between. The length of the CDR3 is 14 residues. The DNA for the CDR3 is TGCGCCAGCAGCCAATTGATGGGGCGCCCTGAAGCTTTCTTT. This sequence encodes CASSQLMGRPEAFF.

The rearrangement joins TRBV6-2 or TRBV6-3 to TRBJ1-5; TRBD1 matches at 8 bases. V was pared by 6 bases and J by 4 bases, with 8 bases of the junction left unmatched. This CDR3 is 15 amino acids long. CDR1 is MNHEY, CDR2 SVGEGT, per germline. The DNA for the CDR3 is TGTGCCAGCAGACCGACAGGGGACTTAAATCAGCCCCAGCATTTT. Amino acids: CASRPTGDLNQPQHF.

This clonotype occurred many times. The V call is TRBV5-1, the J call TRBJ1-5; tentative D call: TRBD1 (6 bases). The CDR3 length is 14 residues. V lost 1 base and J lost 5, with 10 bases in between. Per the germline V gene, CDR1 is SGHRS and CDR2 is YFSETQ. CDR3 DNA: TGCGCCAGCAGCTTGATACAGGGCGATCAGCCCCAGCATTTT. Translation: CASSLIQGDQPQHF.

This clonotype was observed a single time. The V gene is TRBV11-2, the J gene TRBJ2-1; the D gene is possibly TRBD2 (5 bases). The CDR3 runs 15 residues. Trimming shortened V by 1 base and J by 1 base, and 8 bases separated the two germline ends. CDR1 SGHAT and CDR2 FQNNGV come from the germline V gene. The CDR3 bases are TGTGCCAGCAGCTTAGGATCGGGGTCCTACAATGAGCAGTTCTTC. Amino acids: CASSLGSGSYNEQFF.

This clonotype was seen at least ten times. The chain carries TRBV29-1 and TRBJ2-2; perhaps TRBD1 as D (5 bases). The CDR3 covers 12 residues. The V gene's germline CDR1 is SQVTM and CDR2 ANQGSEA. Between the trimmed V and J ends, which lost 2 bases and 7 bases, there was a span of 8 bases. The CDR3 loop reads CSVEKDSGELFF. DNA of the CDR3: TGCAGCGTTGAAAAAGACAGCGGGGAGCTGTTTTTT.

This clonotype was observed at least ten times. The rearrangement uses TRBV20-1 and TRBJ2-3, with TRBD1 as a possible D gene (5 bases). The CDR3 contains 15 residues. Germline CDR1 reads DFQATT; CDR2 reads SNEGSKA (reference sequence). V lost 5 bases and J lost 4, with 19 bases in between. Here the CDR3 DNA reads TGCAGTGCTGCAGACAGTTTGGCAGAAGCAGATACGCAGTATTTT. Amino acid sequence: CSAADSLAEADTQYF.

This clonotype appeared many times. The rearrangement joins TRBV5-6 to TRBJ2-3; 12 bases match TRBD2. The CDR3 extends over 17 amino acids. V lost 1 base to trimming and J lost 4 bases; unmatched junction nucleotides: 7. Germline V gene sequence: CDR1 SGHDT, CDR2 YYEEEE. CDR3 sequence reads: CASSLTSGGLQADTQYF. The CDR3 DNA is TGTGCCAGCAGCTTGACTAGCGGGGGGCTACAAGCAGATACGCAGTATTTT.

This clonotype was seen ten or more times. V gene TRBV7-8 combines with J gene TRBJ2-4; TRBD2 agrees at 7 bases. The V and J ends lost 5 bases and 4 bases, in that order; junction bases with no gene match: 8. Looked up from germline, CDR1 is SGHVS and CDR2 is FQNEAQ. This CDR3 is built from 15 residues. The CDR3 DNA reads as TGTGCCAGCAGCCCCCAGTGGGGGGGGAAAAACATTCAGTACTTC. Translating it yields CASSPQWGGKNIQYF.

In its sample, this clonotype was seen many times. The CDR3 DNA reads as TGTGCCAGCAGCTTGGGTTTCTGGACAGGAGTTAGCAATCAGCCCCAGCATTTT. Protein: CASSLGFWTGVSNQPQHF. This chain joins TRBV5-5 and TRBJ1-5, with 7 bases aligning to TRBD1. The CDR3 covers 18 residues. J was trimmed by 0 bases and V by 0 bases; bases with no gene match: 9. Per the germline V gene, CDR1 is SGHKS and CDR2 is YYEKEE (reference sequence).

This clonotype was detected ten times or more. This chain uses TRBV4-1 with TRBJ1-2; D gene ambiguous. The CDR3 covers 14 residues. Trimming took off 1 base at V and 6 bases at J, with 12 bases between the two ends. The germline CDR1 and CDR2 sequences are MGHRA and YSYEKL. As DNA, the CDR3 is TGCGCCAGCAGCCAAGTGCCAGGACGGGATGGCTACACCTTC. Amino acid sequence: CASSQVPGRDGYTF.

This clonotype occurred many times. The chain recombines TRBV6-2 or TRBV6-3 with TRBJ2-1; possibly TRBD1 for D (6 bases). This CDR3 contains 15 residues. V was pared by 10 bases and J by 5 bases, with 21 bases between. Germline V lookup: CDR1 MNHEY, CDR2 SVGEGT. In nucleotides, the CDR3 is TGTGCCATGAGGGCAGGGGATGAAAAACACAATGAGCAGTTCTTC. Its translation: CAMRAGDEKHNEQFF.

This clonotype was seen repeatedly, ten times or more. The V and J genes are TRBV12-3 or TRBV12-4 and TRBJ1-2, with 8 bases that match TRBD1. This CDR3 is built from 14 residues. The junction had 3 bases not matched to a gene; V was cut back by 5 bases and J by 1 base. CDR3 sequence: CASSPGQGNYGYTF. CDR3 nucleotide sequence: TGTGCCAGCAGTCCTGGACAGGGTAACTATGGCTACACCTTC.